This TCR beta chain was profiled in a study of tumor-infiltrating lymphocytes in primary liver carcinoma. Study-level background: Aged between 30 and 69 years, the patients were men and women. Read depth, roughly 3.5 to 8 million productive TCRbeta reads, did not differ significantly between tissues.

Study results and limitations: The study found a significantly higher top-250-clone fraction in tumors than in blood (p = 0.039).

The germline V gene encodes CDR1 MGHRA and CDR2 YSYEKL. The CDR3 consists of 16 residues. With respect to this clonotype: As yet, its antigen is unknown. The junction departs from the called germline gene at one end, perhaps through a read error.

Co-extracting RNA and DNA was done with about 17-30 mg of unsorted bulk tissue as input. Infection with HBV was chronic in patients; they were treatment-naive. Synthesis of TCR beta cDNA was carried out from 500 ng total RNA with a constant-region primer. Generation of the TCR beta libraries relied on three nested multiplex PCR rounds using slightly modified ARM-PCR. Forward primers for TRBV1-TRBV30 and a C-beta reverse primer served the first two PCR rounds, at about 10 cycles each. TCRdb redid the calling of the multiplex PCR reads with MiXCR, one entry per CDR3 protein. The sample gives tens of thousands of distinct CDR3 sequences, roughly 80% of which show up once; around 40% is in the top ten.

Material: tumor-adjacent normal liver tissue. This sequence was found in a woman between 25 and 40 years old with primary liver carcinoma and hepatitis B virus infection. The rearrangement links TRBV4-1 to TRBJ1-4; D possibly corresponds to TRBD1 (6 bases). The CDR3 here is CASSPSPTGVNEKLFF. CDR3 nucleotides: TGCGCAAGCAGCCCCTCCCCGACAGGAGTAAATGAAAAACTGTTTTTT.